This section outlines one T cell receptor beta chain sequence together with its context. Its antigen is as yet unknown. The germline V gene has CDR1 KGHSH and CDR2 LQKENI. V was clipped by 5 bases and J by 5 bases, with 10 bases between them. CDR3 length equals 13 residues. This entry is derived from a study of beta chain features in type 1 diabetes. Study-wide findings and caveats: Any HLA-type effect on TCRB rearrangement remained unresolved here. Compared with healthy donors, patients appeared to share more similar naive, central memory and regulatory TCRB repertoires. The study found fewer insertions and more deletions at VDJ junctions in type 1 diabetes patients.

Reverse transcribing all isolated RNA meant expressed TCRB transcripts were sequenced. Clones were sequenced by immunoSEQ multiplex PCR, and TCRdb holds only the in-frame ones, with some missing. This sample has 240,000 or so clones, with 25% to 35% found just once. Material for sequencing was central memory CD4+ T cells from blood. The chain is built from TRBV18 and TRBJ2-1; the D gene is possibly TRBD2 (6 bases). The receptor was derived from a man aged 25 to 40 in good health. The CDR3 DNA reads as TGTGCCAGCTCAGGGGGAGGAAACAATGAGCAGTTCTTC. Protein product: CASSGGGNNEQFF.